The 9 T cell receptor beta chains in this list originate from one sample, sequenced in a study of regulatory T cells in long-lasting Graves disease. Specified time point: newly diagnosed GD, antithyroid drugs for less than 3 months. RNA extracted from PBMCs served as the sequencing template. The TCR beta library used iRepertoire HTBI primers with Arm-PCR amplification of CDR3. MiXCR, run by TCRdb on the multiplex PCR reads, gives a single entry per CDR3 protein. The sample shows some 340,000 distinct CDR3 sequences, about 10% of them seen only once. Separately, the same data were catalogued under a study of T cells in Graves' hyperthyroidism and ophthalmopathy.

Sequencing was performed on peripheral blood mononuclear cells (PBMCs), taken at new diagnosis, from a patient treated with antithyroid drugs. The origin of the receptors is a woman aged 18-35 years with Graves disease.

This chain joins TRBV29-1 and TRBJ1-2, with 7 bases aligning to TRBD1. V shed 4 bases, J shed 3 bases, and the junction held 5 bases outside the gene matches. This CDR3 comprises 13 residues. Germline CDR1 and CDR2: SQVTM and ANQGSEA. This chain's CDR3 is CSVARTGHYGYTF. The CDR3 nucleotides are TGCAGCGTTGCCCGGACAGGCCACTATGGCTACACCTTC. Looking up the rest from reference TRBV29-1 and TRBJ1-2 gives the full variable domain: SAVISQKPSRDICQRGTSLTIQCQVDSQVTMMFWYRQQPGQSLTLIATANQGSEATYESGFVIDKFPISRPNLTFSTLTVSNMSPEDSSIYLCSVARTGHYGYTFGSGTRLTVV.

Remarks on this clonotype: As the CDR3 is not closed by the conserved phenylalanine or tryptophan, this likely results from a read error. V is TRBV28 and J is TRBJ2-1; D might be TRBD1 or TRBD2, each matching 6 bases. The CDR3 is 14 amino acids. The germline V gene encodes CDR1 MDHEN and CDR2 SYDVKM. With 9 bases removed from V and 8 bases from J, the gap between germline ends came to 20 bases. CDR3 residues: CASQGGITLDEQFS. The CDR3 DNA reads as TGTGCCAGTCAAGGGGGGATAACATTAGATGAGCAGTTCTCC.

This clonotype was recorded many times. The rearrangement uses TRBV28 and TRBJ1-2; a weak D match, TRBD1 (5 bases). The CDR3 has 15 amino acids. The ends were cut back, 4 bases at V and 1 base at J, with 13 bases in the middle. The V gene's germline CDR1 is MDHEN and CDR2 SYDVKM. CDR3 sequence (DNA): TGTGCCAGCAGTTCCAGACAGAGCATTAACTATGGCTACACCTTC. It specifies CASSSRQSINYGYTF.

This clonotype was seen at least ten times. The chain carries TRBV7-2 and TRBJ2-7, with 10 bases aligning to TRBD1. The CDR3 runs to 14 residues. The trim removed 3 bases at V and 4 bases at J, leaving 3 bases unmatched. CDR1 SGHTA and CDR2 FQGNSA come from the germline V gene. This chain's CDR3 is CASSLGTGVYEQYV. In DNA form, the CDR3 reads TGTGCCAGCAGCTTGGGGACAGGGGTGTACGAGCAGTACGTC.

This clonotype has a count of ten or more. The chain recombines TRBV28 with TRBJ2-2, with D possibly being TRBD1 (5 bases). Trimming stripped 2 bases from V and 6 bases from J, with 10 bases between. Germline V gene data show CDR1 as MDHEN and CDR2 as SYDVKM. The CDR3 totals 14 residues. The CDR3 DNA is TGTGCCAGCAGTTTAAGTGCAGGGCCCGGGGAGCTGTTTTTT. It is translated as CASSLSAGPGELFF.

This clonotype was counted ten times or more. The chain recombines TRBV15 with TRBJ1-5; no clear D gene. The ends were cut back, 8 bases at V and 1 base at J, with 12 bases in the middle. CDR3 length: 14 amino acids. From germline, CDR1 is LNHNV and CDR2 YYDKDF (reference sequence). CDR3 region: CATARGFSNQPQHF. CDR3 in DNA: TGTGCCACCGCCCGGGGTTTCAGCAATCAGCCCCAGCATTTT.

Many counts were recorded for this clonotype. The chain employs TRBV10-1 and TRBJ1-2, with D hard to call. Trimming removed 10 bases at V and 4 bases at J, with 19 bases between. Germline V gene sequence: CDR1 WNHNN, CDR2 SYGVQD (reference sequence). This CDR3 has 14 residues. The CDR3 DNA follows: TGCGCCACCCCTCACACAGAGTCCGCCTATGGCTACACCTTC. Its translation is CATPHTESAYGYTF.

This clonotype was seen ten or more times. This chain uses TRBV7-9 with TRBJ1-1; D unclear. V shed 2 bases and J shed 1 base, with 17 bases lying between them. Germline CDR1 and CDR2: SEHNR and FQNEAQ (reference sequence). The CDR3 covers 17 residues. CDR3 residues: CASSLTVLFGRNTEAFF. Here the CDR3 DNA reads TGTGCCAGCAGCTTAACCGTTCTGTTCGGGAGGAACACTGAAGCTTTCTTT.

This clonotype was picked up many times. The chain uses TRBV7-6 and TRBJ2-5, with 8 bases identical to TRBD1. This CDR3 comprises 14 residues. The trim removed 2 bases at V and 5 bases at J, leaving 4 bases unmatched. The V gene's germline CDR1 is SGHVS and CDR2 FNYEAQ. The CDR3 region is CASSLWTGLETQYF. For the CDR3, the DNA is TGTGCCAGCAGCTTATGGACAGGGTTGGAGACCCAGTACTTC.